The TCR beta chain described here comes from a study of blood T cell repertoires in COVID-19. Study-level background: Samples taken during acute and convalescent COVID-19 were collected in the United States, Italy and Spain. In each case, the material was cDNA or gDNA derived from T cells, B-cell-depleted T cells, or PBMCs.

The repertoire was sequenced with immunoSEQ multiplex PCR; TCRdb's copy has only in-frame clones and lacks some. The table has about 250,000 clones, around nine tenths seen once. Each participant's cohort was designated according to participant-reported clinical history. What the recovered Cohort 3 donors had was two negative PCRs, clearance, or symptom resolution. The sequenced material came from PBMCs or T cells enriched from blood (not recorded which). The receptor was derived from a young woman who had recovered from COVID-19.

The CDR3 region has the DNA TGTGCCAGCAGTGAAGGAGTCACGGGAGGTGGCAATCAGCCCCAGCATTTT. This sequence encodes CASSEGVTGGGNQPQHF. The chain recombines TRBV6-1 with TRBJ1-5; D call uncertain. CDR3 length equals 17 residues. V lost 1 base and J lost 2, with 15 bases in between. Germline V lookup: CDR1 MNHNS, CDR2 SASEGT.